One and the same sample provided the 8 T cell receptor beta chains below, sequenced in a study of T cells in localized non-small cell lung cancer. Sequenced by immunoSEQ multiplex PCR; TCRdb stores in-frame clones only, minus some. The data hold fewer than 100,000 clones, with 80% observed a single time. Sequenced material: peripheral blood, taken before any cancer treatment. These receptors all come from a female donor aged 60 or older with stage I lung adenocarcinoma.

The chain carries TRBV30 and TRBJ2-1; D ambiguous. Germline-derived CDR1 and CDR2 are GTSNPN and SVGIG (reference sequence). The CDR3 totals 12 residues. The V end was cut by 3 bases, the J end by 5 bases, with 8 bases between. Written as DNA, the CDR3 is TGTGCCTGGAGCCGGGTAAACAATGAGCAGTTCTTC. This codes for CAWSRVNNEQFF.

This clone has just a few counts. V gene TRBV7-3 combines with J gene TRBJ2-7; D perhaps matches TRBD2 (6 bases). The V end lost 2 bases, the J end lost 1 base, and 12 bases lay between the germline ends. This CDR3 contains 15 residues. CDR1 and CDR2 from the germline V gene are SGHTA and FQGTGA. CDR3 amino acids: CASSLLAVASYEQYF. The CDR3 DNA sequence: TGTGCCAGCAGCTTATTAGCGGTGGCGTCCTACGAGCAGTACTTC.

CDR3 nucleotide sequence: TGTGCCAGCAAGCGGGGGGGCCCAGATACGCAGTATTTT. Protein product: CASKRGGPDTQYF. The genes are TRBV6-6 and TRBJ2-3, with TRBD2 identical over 10 bases. The germline gives CDR1 MNHNY, CDR2 SVGAGI (reference sequence). The CDR3 has 13 residues. V shed 7 bases, J shed 4 bases, and the junction held 2 bases outside the gene matches.

This clone was counted between two and nine times. The rearrangement uses TRBV11-2 and TRBJ1-2; possible D gene TRBD1, 5 bases. V lost 1 base to trimming and J lost 6 bases, with 15 bases between them. The CDR3 covers 15 residues. The germline V gene encodes CDR1 SGHAT and CDR2 FQNNGV. CDR3 bases: TGTGCCAGCAGCTTAGGACCGGGGGTGTGGGATGGCTACACCTTC. This translates into CASSLGPGVWDGYTF.

The rearrangement uses TRBV30 and TRBJ1-4; D is unresolved. In germline, CDR1 is GTSNPN, CDR2 SVGIG (reference sequence). V was shortened by 2 bases and J by 6 bases, with 13 bases between the two germline ends. The CDR3 runs 14 residues. CDR3 DNA sequence: TGTGCCTGGAGTATAGAGAGACTGGATGAAAAACTGTTTTTT. This codes for CAWSIERLDEKLFF.

The CDR3 protein is CASSQEILAGYPQYF. The CDR3 region has the DNA TGCGCCAGCAGCCAAGAGATACTAGCGGGGTACCCGCAGTACTTC. The rearrangement joins TRBV4-3 to TRBJ2-7, with 10 nucleotides matching TRBD2. Trimming removed 0 bases from V and 9 bases from J; junction bases left unmatched: 8. The CDR3 is 15 amino acids. CDR1 is LGHNA, CDR2 YSLEER, per germline.

This clone was seen more than once but under ten times. The chain couples TRBV23-1 to TRBJ1-5, with 10 bases fitting TRBD1. TRBV23-1 carries the ORF label, with uncertain function. V lost 9 bases to trimming and J lost 0 bases; unmatched junction nucleotides: 11. This CDR3 spans 17 amino acids. The CDR3: CARAERGQGYSNQPQHF. CDR3 bases: TGCGCCAGGGCGGAACGGGGACAGGGGTATAGCAATCAGCCCCAGCATTTT.

The rearrangement joins TRBV7-2 to TRBJ2-3; D unclear. The CDR3 is 14 residues long. Germline V lookup: CDR1 SGHTA, CDR2 FQGNSA. Trimming removed 1 base at V and 4 bases at J, with 9 bases between. The CDR3 here is CASSLDRSPDTQYF. In nucleotides, the CDR3 is TGTGCCAGCAGCTTAGATCGATCACCAGATACGCAGTATTTT.